This T cell receptor beta chain was sequenced during a study of vaccination effects on CD4 cells after COVID-19. Only in-frame clones appear in the TCRdb table, and some are missing; sequencing was by immunoSEQ multiplex PCR. This sample yields 55,000 or so clones, of which approximately 73% are seen a single time; around 5% belongs to the top ten. Antigen-specific CD4+ T cell clonotypes were called by their expansion after viral peptide-pool culture in ViraFEST. Culture proceeded for about ten days, and CD4+ T cells were then isolated. This individual tested PCR-positive for SARS-CoV-2 infection between March and December 2020. Wells of around 2.2 million PBMC each were grown with 9.5 to 10 IU/ml IL-2 and 8.5 to 10 ug/ml peptides. Cultures received IL-2 medium that replaced half the medium on days 3 and 7. Details on this clone: Its antigen remains unknown. One junction end disagrees with the germline gene, perhaps due to a read error.

This receptor was identified in a human donor who had a prior SARS-CoV-2 infection. The sample was CD4+ T cells from PBMCs cultured with HIV peptides, taken before COVID-19 vaccination. Subset defined: HIV-1 Nef peptide pool negative control/reference culture.

The CDR3 DNA reads as TGTGCCACCAGTGATAACCGGGACCTCTATGGTTACACCTTC. Translated, it gives CATSDNRDLYGYTF. The V call is TRBV24-1, the J call TRBJ1-2; weak D call: TRBD1 (5 bases). The CDR3 totals 14 residues. Germline V gives CDR1 KGHDR, CDR2 SFDVKD.